These 9 T cell receptor beta chains share one sample of origin, sequenced in a study of early T cells in non-severe SARS-CoV-2 infection. TCRdb re-analysed the 5' RACE reads in MiXCR, keeping a single row per CDR3 protein. The sample carries fewer than 100,000 distinct CDR3 sequences, roughly 9.4% recorded once. Material: whole blood. The receptors come from an adult who was a healthcare worker with PCR-confirmed SARS-CoV-2 infection or an uninfected control (not recorded which).

This clonotype occurred many times. The chain has TRBV10-3 and TRBJ2-3; TRBD1 aligns across 9 bases. The length of the CDR3 is 14 residues. The V segment lost 11 bases and the J segment 5 bases; nucleotides outside the gene matches: 11. CDR1 and CDR2 from the germline V gene are ENHRY and SYGVKD. The CDR3 region is CAARPGQGQDTQYF. As DNA, the CDR3 is TGTGCCGCTAGACCGGGACAGGGACAAGATACGCAGTATTTT.

This clonotype was detected a few times. The rearrangement joins TRBV20-1 to TRBJ2-7, with a weak D call TRBD2 (5 bases). The length of the CDR3 is 13 residues. Germline lookup yields CDR1 DFQATT and CDR2 SNEGSKA (reference sequence). V lost 6 bases and J 3 bases, leaving 15 bases between the germline ends. For the CDR3, the DNA is TGCAGTGCGTCGGGATTCTCTAACTACGAGCAGTACTTC. Translation: CSASGFSNYEQYF.

This clonotype was detected many times. The chain couples TRBV9 to TRBJ2-3; D unresolved. Germline V CDR1 and CDR2: SGDLS, YYNGEE. The CDR3 sequence is 15 residues long. The ends were cut back, 0 bases at V and 1 base at J, with 9 bases in the middle. The CDR3 coding sequence is TGTGCCAGCAGCGTAGGACCCGACGGCACAGATACGCAGTATTTT. Translating gives CASSVGPDGTDTQYF. Together with reference TRBV9 and TRBJ2-3, the CDR3 gives the full variable domain: DSGVTQTPKHLITATGQRVTLRCSPRSGDLSVYWYQQSLDQGLQFLIQYYNGEERAKGNILERFSAQQFPDLHSELNLSSLELGDSALYFCASSVGPDGTDTQYFGPGTRLTVL.

The J gene is TRBJ1-4, the V gene TRBV10-3; D unresolved. V was cut by 3 bases and J by 3 bases, with 8 bases left in between. Germline loops: CDR1 ENHRY, CDR2 SYGVKD. This CDR3 is 14 amino acids long. The CDR3 region has the DNA TGTGCCATCAGTGAAAGGGCGGCTAATGAAAAACTGTTTTTT. Its protein product is CAISERAANEKLFF.

At least ten counts were recorded for this clonotype. The rearrangement links TRBV27 to TRBJ1-4; no definite D call. Germline CDR1 reads MNHEY; CDR2 reads SMNVEV (reference sequence). The CDR3 length is 14 residues. V was pared by 2 bases and J by 5 bases, with 9 bases between. The CDR3 region is CASSLQARNEKLFF. The CDR3 DNA sequence: TGTGCCAGCAGTTTACAGGCCAGGAATGAAAAACTGTTTTTT.

This clonotype was observed a few times. CDR3 sequence reads: CASSRAGASGRQQYF. CDR3 DNA sequence: TGTGCCAGCAGCCGAGCGGGGGCTAGCGGGAGGCAGCAGTACTTC. The chain uses TRBV5-4 and TRBJ2-7; the match to TRBD2 covers 11 bases. V lost 4 bases to trimming and J lost 8 bases; unmatched junction nucleotides: 11. Germline V lookup: CDR1 SGHNT, CDR2 YYREEE (reference sequence). This CDR3 contains 15 residues.

In this sample, this clonotype turned up a few times. The chain carries TRBV21-1 and TRBJ2-7; TRBD1, as called in the table, went unchecked against the DNA. TRBV21-1 is a recognized pseudogene. CDR3 length equals 13 residues. The CDR3 nucleotides read TGTGCCAGCAGCGGGACAGGGAACTACGAGCAGTACTTC. Translation gives CASSGTGNYEQYF.

This clonotype appeared many times. The rearrangement joins TRBV7-9 to TRBJ2-3; D may be TRBD2 (5 bases). V gave up 2 bases and J gave up 6 bases, with 9 bases separating them. The CDR3 is made up of 13 amino acids. Germline assignment: CDR1 SEHNR and CDR2 FQNEAQ (reference sequence). This chain's CDR3 is CASSLLSGDTQYF. As DNA, the CDR3 is TGTGCCAGCAGCTTACTCAGCGGTGATACGCAGTATTTT.

This clonotype was counted ten times or more. This chain joins TRBV6-4 and TRBJ2-1; D is possibly TRBD1 (6 bases). Germline assignment: CDR1 MRHNA and CDR2 SNTAGT. The V gene lost 6 bases and the J gene lost 8 bases, with 17 bases spanning the gap. This CDR3 comprises 14 residues. The CDR3 reads CASSPGHPPDEQFF. The DNA of the CDR3 is TGTGCCAGCAGCCCGGGACACCCTCCGGATGAGCAGTTCTTC.